This TCR beta chain is from a study of cytotoxic CD8 clonotypes in ibrutinib-treated CLL. Turning to the study itself: Once patients had received a median 12 months of treatment, range 6 to 36, response samples were obtained. Study-wide findings and caveats: Upon ibrutinib response clonality rose, and upon progression it fell back toward baseline. Clonality measured at baseline exceeded age-matched healthy donors, tracking circulating CD8+ T-cell counts.

Method: immunoSEQ multiplex PCR; TCRdb's copy keeps in-frame clones and lacks some. The data show 110,000 or so clones, approximately 58% seen once. Comment on this clone: Its specificity is not known.

Sample: PBMCs, taken after 24 months of ibrutinib treatment. The source of this sequence is a human donor with chronic lymphocytic leukemia.

In nucleotides, the CDR3 is TGTGCCAGCAGCTTAAGCATGTCGGGGGCGAGAAACACCATATATTTT. Protein product: CASSLSMSGARNTIYF. This chain links TRBV7-9 with TRBJ1-3; TRBD1 might be the D (6 bases). V shed 2 bases and J shed 5 bases, with 16 bases lying between them. CDR3 size: 16 residues. Germline assignment: CDR1 SEHNR and CDR2 FQNEAQ (reference sequence).